Each of the 21 T cell receptor beta chains below was sequenced from the same sample in a study of shared clonotypes between healthy human individuals. Sequencing used immunoSEQ multiplex PCR; TCRdb keeps in-frame clones, though not all of them. This table holds about 2.3 million clones, 85% to 95% found once. Sequencing input: naive CD4+ T cells from PBMCs. As to subset: CD45RA+ positively selected. The receptors originated from a man younger than 30 in good health. Some clones in this sample may be carry-over from other donors' samples.

Regarding this clone: The same CDR3 can be traced to other DNA sequences in this sample. The chain couples TRBV5-1 to TRBJ1-1, with TRBD1 as a possible D gene (6 bases). The CDR3 totals 14 residues. Germline V lookup: CDR1 SGHRS, CDR2 YFSETQ. V lost 0 bases, J lost 4 bases, and 10 bases lay in between. The CDR3 sequence is CASSLDRVGTEAFF. The CDR3 coding sequence is TGCGCCAGCAGCTTGGACAGGGTCGGCACTGAAGCTTTCTTT. Looking up the rest from reference TRBV5-1 and TRBJ1-1 gives the full variable domain: KAGVTQTPRYLIKTRGQQVTLSCSPISGHRSVSWYQQTPGQGLQFLFEYFSETQRNKGNFPGRFSGRQFSNSRSEMNVSTLELGDSALYLCASSLDRVGTEAFFGQGTRLTVV.

Only a few counts were recorded for this clone. The V call is TRBV10-2, the J call TRBJ1-5; TRBD1 matches 8 bases. The CDR3 runs to 15 residues. V lost 6 bases and J lost 2; bases outside the gene matches: 6. Germline CDR1 WSHSY, CDR2 SAAADI. The CDR3, as DNA: TGCGCCAGCAGGGACAGGGCGGGAGGCAATCAGCCCCAGCATTTT. Translation: CASRDRAGGNQPQHF.

This clone showed up just once. The chain has TRBV9 and TRBJ1-3, with D possibly being TRBD1 (6 bases). Trimming removed 4 bases from V and 2 bases from J, with 16 bases in between. The CDR3 has 16 amino acids. The germline V gene encodes CDR1 SGDLS and CDR2 YYNGEE. DNA for the CDR3: TGTGCCAGCAGCACGTCGACAGGATTCACTGGAAACACCATATATTTT. It yields the protein CASSTSTGFTGNTIYF. The whole variable domain, remainder taken from reference TRBV9 and TRBJ1-3, is DSGVTQTPKHLITATGQRVTLRCSPRSGDLSVYWYQQSLDQGLQFLIQYYNGEERAKGNILERFSAQQFPDLHSELNLSSLELGDSALYFCASSTSTGFTGNTIYFGEGSWLTVV.

The rearrangement links TRBV18 to TRBJ2-3; 11 nucleotides agree with TRBD2. In germline, CDR1 is KGHSH, CDR2 LQKENI. V was pared by 1 base and J by 3 bases, with 3 bases of the junction left unmatched. The CDR3 contains 16 residues. CDR3 region: CASSPQGLAVTDTQYF. The DNA for the CDR3 is TGTGCCAGCTCACCACAGGGACTAGCGGTAACAGATACGCAGTATTTT.

The chain employs TRBV28 and TRBJ2-7; 7 bases agree with TRBD2. V shed 6 bases and J 0 bases; nucleotides not matched to a gene: 17. Germline CDR1 is MDHEN and CDR2 is SYDVKM. The CDR3 sequence is 18 residues long. This CDR3 reads CASRSGKLRERSSYEQYF. CDR3 bases: TGTGCCAGCAGGTCAGGGAAGCTGCGGGAGAGGAGCTCCTACGAGCAGTACTTC.

V and J are TRBV29-1 and TRBJ1-1; D perhaps matches TRBD1 (5 bases). V lost 3 bases and J 4 bases, leaving 12 bases between the germline ends. The germline CDR1 and CDR2 sequences are SQVTM and ANQGSEA. The CDR3 extends over 13 amino acids. The DNA of the CDR3 is TGCAGCGTTGAGGGGCGGTGGGGCACTGAAGCTTTCTTT. This sequence encodes CSVEGRWGTEAFF.

DNA for the CDR3: TGCGCCAGCAGCTTGTCAGGGACATTCGGCCAGCCCCAGCATTTT. This codes for CASSLSGTFGQPQHF. The V and J genes are TRBV5-1 and TRBJ1-5; possibly TRBD1 for D (6 bases). This CDR3 is 15 amino acids long. Trimming left V 1 base short and J 7 bases short, with 15 bases between. Per germline, CDR1 SGHRS and CDR2 YFSETQ.

J is TRBJ2-1 and V is TRBV5-6; 9 nucleotides agree with TRBD2. V dropped 3 bases and J dropped 6; count of bases not matched to a gene: 13. This CDR3 has 17 residues. Germline CDR1 SGHDT, CDR2 YYEEEE. CDR3 bases: TGTGCCAGCAGCTCACCTACCAGCGGGAGGTCGGGCAATGAGCAGTTCTTC. It yields the protein CASSSPTSGRSGNEQFF.

V gene TRBV4-1 combines with J gene TRBJ1-4; 9 bases line up with TRBD1. The CDR3 runs to 17 residues. CDR1 and CDR2 from the germline V gene are MGHRA and YSYEKL. The ends lost 0 bases at V and 5 bases at J; junction bases unmatched: 7. CDR3 sequence: CASSQDLPGTGNEKLFF. As DNA, the CDR3 is TGCGCCAGCAGCCAAGATCTTCCTGGGACAGGGAATGAAAAACTGTTTTTT.

This chain joins TRBV7-9 and TRBJ1-5; TRBD1 aligns across 8 bases. Germline values: CDR1 SEHNR, CDR2 FQNEAQ (reference sequence). V lost 6 bases, J lost 3 bases, and 10 bases stayed unmatched. The CDR3 has 16 amino acids. CDR3 bases: TGTGCCAGCAGTCAGGTTGGGACAGGCTACAATCAGCCCCAGCATTTT. This codes for CASSQVGTGYNQPQHF.

The chain employs TRBV4-2 and TRBJ2-1; no firm D call. Germline loops: CDR1 LGHNA, CDR2 YNFKEQ. The V end was cut by 1 base, the J end by 0 bases, with 10 bases between. The CDR3 totals 16 residues. The CDR3 bases are TGTGCCAGCAGCCAAGGGCACCTGGGCTCCTACAATGAGCAGTTCTTC. As protein: CASSQGHLGSYNEQFF.

The CDR3 sequence is CASSLVAGGNTLAFF. CDR3 nucleotides: TGTGCCAGCAGCTTAGTTGCGGGGGGGAATACGTTGGCTTTCTTT. This sequence joins TRBV7-2 and TRBJ1-1, with D possibly matching TRBD1 (5 bases). V lost 1 base and J 11 bases, leaving 20 bases between the germline ends. CDR1 and CDR2 (germline): SGHTA, FQGNSA. The CDR3 runs 15 residues.

The chain is built from TRBV5-8 and TRBJ1-5; possible D gene TRBD1, 5 bases. The V end lost 4 bases, the J end lost 5 bases, and 19 bases lay between the germline ends. This CDR3 is 16 amino acids long. The germline gives CDR1 SGHTS, CDR2 YDEGEE. The CDR3 bases are TGTGCCAGCAGCGCCTTCCAGTTGGGGCGCGATCAGCCCCAGCATTTT. Amino acids: CASSAFQLGRDQPQHF.

Here the CDR3 DNA reads TGTGCCAGCAGCGGGAGTCGATACGAGCAGTACTTC. It specifies CASSGSRYEQYF. The V gene is TRBV6-6, the J gene TRBJ2-7; D possibly corresponds to TRBD2 (6 bases). Per germline, CDR1 MNHNY and CDR2 SVGAGI (reference sequence). Trimming removed 6 bases at V and 4 bases at J, with 10 bases between. The CDR3 is 12 amino acids.

The V and J genes are TRBV27 and TRBJ2-5, with a possible D match to TRBD2 (7 bases). There are 18 residues in the CDR3. The germline V gene has CDR1 MNHEY and CDR2 SMNVEV (reference sequence). The ends were cut back, 6 bases at V and 2 bases at J, with 25 bases in the middle. The CDR3: CASRRKTRTAGFQETQYF. The CDR3 coding sequence is TGTGCCAGCAGACGAAAAACTAGGACAGCGGGATTTCAAGAGACCCAGTACTTC.

This chain uses TRBV11-3 with TRBJ1-5; TRBD1 might be the D (6 bases). Germline V gene sequence: CDR1 SGHNT, CDR2 YENEEA. The CDR3 is 17 residues long. V lost 3 bases and J 5 bases, leaving 20 bases between the germline ends. This chain's CDR3 is CASSLFSLWQGYQPQHF. The DNA of the CDR3 is TGTGCCAGCAGCTTGTTTAGTCTATGGCAGGGGTATCAGCCCCAGCATTTT.

In this sample, this clone turned up once. The chain joins TRBV29-1 to TRBJ2-1, with D perhaps TRBD2 (6 bases). V gave up 5 bases and J gave up 4 bases, with 30 bases separating them. The CDR3 spans 19 residues. Germline loops: CDR1 SQVTM, CDR2 ANQGSEA. CDR3 residues: CSVWDLRRGSPGSYNEQFF. The CDR3 bases are TGCAGCGTTTGGGACCTCCGGCGGGGCTCGCCGGGCAGTTACAATGAGCAGTTCTTC.

This clone was detected only once. J is TRBJ2-6 and V is TRBV5-1; 7 bases fit TRBD2. This CDR3 has 19 residues. The V and J ends lost 9 bases and 2 bases, in that order; junction bases with no gene match: 20. In germline, CDR1 is SGHRS, CDR2 YFSETQ. For the CDR3, the DNA is TGCGCCACTTCACTGGTCGGCGGGGGAGGGTACGCTGGGGCCAACGTCCTGACTTTC. This codes for CATSLVGGGGYAGANVLTF. Full variable domain (remainder filled in from reference TRBV5-1 and TRBJ2-6): KAGVTQTPRYLIKTRGQQVTLSCSPISGHRSVSWYQQTPGQGLQFLFEYFSETQRNKGNFPGRFSGRQFSNSRSEMNVSTLELGDSALYLCATSLVGGGGYAGANVLTFGAGSRLTVL.

The chain combines TRBV6-6 with TRBJ2-5, with D unresolved. The germline gives CDR1 MNHNY, CDR2 SVGAGI (reference sequence). Trimming took off 4 bases at V and 5 bases at J, with 5 bases between the two ends. This CDR3 has 11 amino acids. The CDR3 reads CASSSEETQYF. The CDR3 bases are TGTGCCAGCAGTTCGGAGGAGACCCAGTACTTC.

This clone occurred once. The genes are TRBV19 and TRBJ1-5; D is possibly TRBD1 (5 bases). Trimming removed 3 bases from V and 3 bases from J, with 12 bases in between. Germline-derived CDR1 and CDR2 are LNHDA and SQIVND (reference sequence). The CDR3 length is 15 residues. The CDR3: CASSIDQGDNQPQHF. As DNA, the CDR3 is TGTGCCAGTAGTATCGATCAGGGCGACAATCAGCCCCAGCATTTT.

V is TRBV5-1 and J is TRBJ2-1, with 8 bases fitting TRBD2. Germline CDR1 is SGHRS and CDR2 is YFSETQ. This CDR3 comprises 13 residues. Trimming cost V 6 bases and J 4 bases; bases outside gene matches: 3. The CDR3 nucleotides read TGCGCCAGCAAGGAGCGGGAGTACAATGAGCAGTTCTTC. Its translation is CASKEREYNEQFF.